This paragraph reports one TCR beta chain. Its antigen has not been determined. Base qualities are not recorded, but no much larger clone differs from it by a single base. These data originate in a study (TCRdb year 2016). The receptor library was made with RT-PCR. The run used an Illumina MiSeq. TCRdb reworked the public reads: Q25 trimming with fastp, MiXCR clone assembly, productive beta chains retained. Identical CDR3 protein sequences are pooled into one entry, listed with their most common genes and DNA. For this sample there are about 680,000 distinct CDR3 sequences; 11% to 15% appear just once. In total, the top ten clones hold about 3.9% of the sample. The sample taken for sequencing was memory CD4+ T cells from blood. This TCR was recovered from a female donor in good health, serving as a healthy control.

The CDR3 protein is CASKGGTSTDTQYF. The sequenced DNA is TGTGCCAGCAAGGGCGGGACTAGCACAGATACGCAGTATTTT. This chain joins TRBV6-6 to TRBJ2-3; the best D guess is TRBD2, with 6 bases matching. V is pared back by 7 bases and J by 0 bases, with 11 bases lying between the germline termini. The CDR3 holds 14 amino acids from the cysteine to the phenylalanine. This entry keeps only the CDR3 DNA: 42 bases, framed from base 1. From the germline V gene (reference sequence), CDR1 is MNHNY and CDR2 is SVGAGI.